A selection of T cell receptor beta chains follows, all from one sample in a study of T cells in Graves' hyperthyroidism and ophthalmopathy. TCRdb reprocessed the multiplex PCR reads via MiXCR and lists one record per CDR3 protein. The repertoire holds roughly 400,000 distinct CDR3 sequences, with more than 20% as singletons. Sequences were obtained from blood. These receptors were collected from a man in his forties or fifties with Graves' hyperthyroidism. Each CDR3 is given with its conserved first and last residue. A D gene is named only where the DNA matches it firmly. The listing skips clone size in some rows; elsewhere it reads once, few, many or a size class.

cdr3_length clone_size j_call v_call d_call cdr3_aa cdr3_nt
14 many TRBJ2-7 TRBV6-5 . CASSYATRSNEQYF TGTGCCAGCAGTTACGCGACTCGATCGAACGAGCAGTACTTC
13 few TRBJ1-4 TRBV28 . CACSEGGREKLFF TGTGCCTGCAGTGAGGGGGGCCGGGAAAAACTGTTTTTT
12 few TRBJ1-1 TRBV30 . CAWSLTNTEAFF TGTGCCTGGAGTCTTACAAACACTGAAGCTTTCTTT
13 few TRBJ2-1 TRBV7-6 . CASSFGQPAEQFF TGTGCCAGCAGCTTTGGACAACCGGCAGAGCAGTTCTTC
14 . TRBJ2-4 TRBV7-9 . CASSLGRGMGIQYF TGTGCCAGCAGCTTGGGACGGGGGATGGGCATTCAGTACTTC
16 few TRBJ2-5 TRBV25-1 . CASSELGQRGGETQYF TGTGCCAGCAGTGAATTGGGACAGAGGGGAGGGGAGACCCAGTACTTC
15 few TRBJ2-1 TRBV20-1 TRBD2 CSARGDSGRGNEQFF TGCAGTGCTAGAGGAGATAGCGGGAGGGGCAATGAGCAGTTCTTC
13 few TRBJ2-1 TRBV7-3 . CASSTGLNNEQFF TGTGCCAGCAGCACCGGACTTAACAATGAGCAGTTCTTC
14 many TRBJ2-5 TRBV20-1 TRBD1 CSATRQGRSETQYF TGCAGTGCTACCCGACAGGGAAGGTCGGAGACCCAGTACTTC
14 . TRBJ2-7 TRBV24-1 TRBD1 CATSRDRPPYEQYF TGTGCCACCAGCCGGGACAGGCCCCCCTACGAGCAGTACTTC
13 few TRBJ2-1 TRBV29-1 TRBD1 CSVRRDRYNEQFF TGCAGCGTTCGTCGGGACAGATACAATGAGCAGTTCTTC
16 few TRBJ2-7 TRBV19 TRBD2 CASSPIGGRSSYEQYF TGTGCCAGTAGCCCCATTGGCGGGAGGAGTTCCTACGAGCAGTACTTC
13 many TRBJ2-1 TRBV3-1 . CASSQDLYSEQFF TGTGCCAGCAGCCAAGATCTGTATTCTGAGCAGTTCTTC
17 . TRBJ2-5 TRBV20-1 TRBD2 CSAGKGGSGRRRETQYF TGCAGTGCTGGAAAGGGGGGTAGCGGGAGGAGGCGGGAGACCCAGTACTTC
15 many TRBJ1-2 TRBV3-1 TRBD1 CASSHRQGLNYGYTF TGTGCCAGCAGCCACAGACAGGGGCTTAACTATGGCTACACCTTC
14 many TRBJ2-1 TRBV28 TRBD2 CASSSLAVPSWQFF TGTGCCAGCAGTTCACTAGCGGTTCCCTCTTGGCAGTTCTTC
17 once TRBJ2-6 TRBV6-1 . CASRPGRGYSGANVLTF TGTGCCAGCAGACCTGGACGGGGTTACTCTGGGGCCAACGTCCTGACTTTC
14 . TRBJ1-1 TRBV24-1 . CATSSRKRNAEAFF TGTGCCACCAGCTCCAGGAAAAGGAACGCTGAAGCTTTCTTT
16 . TRBJ2-3 TRBV9 . CASSVVSTGGTDTQYF TGTGCCAGCAGCGTAGTGTCAACAGGAGGCACAGATACGCAGTATTTT
13 . TRBJ2-7 TRBV20-1 . CSARGWASYEQYF TGCAGTGCTAGAGGGTGGGCTTCCTACGAGCAGTACTTC
15 few TRBJ1-4 TRBV2 TRBD1 CASSEGQTTNEKLFF TGTGCCAGCAGTGAGGGACAGACAACTAATGAAAAACTGTTTTTT
14 many TRBJ2-5 TRBV28 . CASSSGHIQETQYF TGTGCCAGCAGTTCGGGACATATCCAAGAGACCCAGTACTTC
15 . TRBJ2-5 TRBV7-2 . CASSLAAGQLATQYF TGTGCCAGCAGCTTAGCGGCGGGACAGCTCGCGACCCAGTACTTC
14 few TRBJ2-1 TRBV24-1 . CATSDLGQYNEQFF TGTGCCACCAGTGATTTAGGTCAGTACAATGAGCAGTTCTTC
10 many TRBJ2-5 TRBV3-1 . CASGSETQYF TGTGCCAGCGGGTCAGAGACCCAGTACTTC
16 . TRBJ1-2 TRBV29-1 TRBD1 CSAPGQGGNSNYGYTF TGCAGCGCTCCAGGACAGGGCGGAAACTCTAACTATGGCTACACCTTC
19 . TRBJ1-3 TRBV2 . CASSPREYRQSFSRNTIYF TGTGCCAGCAGCCCGAGAGAATATCGACAGTCTTTCTCTAGAAACACCATATATTTT
13 . TRBJ2-3 TRBV7-6 . CASSSHLTDTQYF TGTGCCAGCAGCTCGCACCTAACAGATACGCAGTATTTT
12 . TRBJ2-7 TRBV12-3/TRBV12-4 . CASRNSAGEQYF TGTGCCAGCAGAAATTCGGCGGGAGAGCAGTACTTC
14 many TRBJ2-7 TRBV28 TRBD2 CASRGLAETYEQYF TGTGCCAGCAGGGGACTAGCGGAGACCTACGAGCAGTACTTC
14 many TRBJ1-1 TRBV2 . CASQMDGMNTEAFF TGTGCCAGCCAGATGGACGGCATGAACACTGAAGCTTTCTTT
16 few TRBJ2-5 TRBV13 TRBD2 CASSSSLAGVKETQYF TGTGCCAGCAGCTCCTCACTAGCGGGAGTCAAAGAGACCCAGTACTTC
10 many TRBJ1-1 TRBV28 . CASGTSEAFF TGTGCCAGCGGGACATCTGAAGCTTTCTTT
15 . TRBJ2-3 TRBV20-1 . CSALPASTSTDTQYF TGCAGTGCCCTCCCGGCTAGCACCAGCACAGATACGCAGTATTTT
14 few TRBJ1-2 TRBV18 . CASSPLEGVYGYTF TGTGCCAGCTCACCACTGGAGGGGGTGTATGGCTACACCTTC
16 few TRBJ1-6 TRBV3-1 . CASSQDARRGNSPLHF TGTGCCAGCAGCCAAGACGCTCGCAGGGGTAACTCACCCCTCCACTTT
14 . TRBJ1-1 TRBV9 . CASSVGSSNTEAFF TGTGCCAGCAGCGTAGGTAGCAGCAACACTGAAGCTTTCTTT
13 . TRBJ1-1 TRBV18 . CASSPGGRPEAFF TGTGCCAGCTCACCAGGAGGTCGCCCTGAAGCTTTCTTT
17 . TRBJ2-4 TRBV27 . CASSRIGGRAAKNIQYF TGTGCCAGCAGCAGGATCGGGGGGCGAGCGGCCAAAAACATTCAGTACTTC
13 . TRBJ1-1 TRBV28 . CASSLVIDSWAFF TGTGCCAGCAGCTTAGTCATCGACAGTTGGGCTTTCTTT
13 many TRBJ2-1 TRBV11-2 . CASSLGWYNEQFF TGTGCCAGCAGCTTAGGGTGGTACAATGAGCAGTTCTTC
12 . TRBJ2-1 TRBV19 . CASSTMNNEQFF TGTGCCAGTAGTACCATGAACAATGAGCAGTTCTTC
9 once TRBJ1-1 TRBV10-1 . CASHTEALF TGCGCCAGCCACACTGAAGCTCTCTTT
17 many TRBJ2-5 TRBV11-2 TRBD2 CASSSGLGLAGTETQYF TGTGCCAGCAGCTCCGGACTGGGACTAGCGGGAACAGAGACCCAGTACTTC
12 . TRBJ2-7 TRBV29-1 TRBD1 CSVEGQGDEQCF TGCAGCGTTGAGGGACAGGGCGACGAGCAGTGCTTC
16 . TRBJ2-1 TRBV11-2 . CASSLRPDSGRNEQFF TGTGCCAGCAGCCTACGCCCGGACAGTGGGCGCAATGAGCAGTTCTTC
15 few TRBJ1-5 TRBV12-3/TRBV12-4 . CASSAPGRNNQPQHF TGTGCCAGCAGCGCACCGGGACGGAATAATCAGCCCCAGCATTTT
16 few TRBJ1-2 TRBV6-1 . CASINRRGWSHYGYTF TGTGCCAGCATCAATCGGAGGGGTTGGTCTCACTATGGCTACACCTTC
18 few TRBJ2-3 TRBV24-1 TRBD2 CATSDPRGGLANTDTQYF TGTGCCACCAGTGATCCGAGGGGAGGACTAGCGAACACAGATACGCAGTATTTT
17 . TRBJ2-5 TRBV2 TRBD2 CASSPGTSGRAQETQYF TGTGCCAGCAGCCCCGGGACTAGCGGGAGGGCCCAAGAGACCCAGTACTTC
14 many TRBJ2-3 TRBV12-3/TRBV12-4 TRBD1 CASEGATSTDTQYF TGTGCCAGCGAGGGGGCGACCAGCACAGATACGCAGTATTTT
14 few TRBJ2-5 TRBV6-1 . CASRLDGNKRTQYF TGTGCCAGCAGGCTAGACGGGAACAAGAGAACCCAGTACTTC